The entry below gives a single T cell receptor (beta chain) sequence along with its context. Antigen unknown. Some clones are missing from TCRdb's copy, which holds only in-frame ones; the method was immunoSEQ multiplex PCR. The data contain about 100,000 clones, roughly 90% of them singletons. This record comes from a study of T cell responses to AZD1222 COVID-19 vaccine. Study results and limitations: Among AZD1222 vaccinees, only 5 or 6 were seropositive at baseline.

V was shortened by 0 bases and J by 9 bases, with 9 bases between the two germline ends. The germline CDR1 and CDR2 sequences are MNHEY and SVGEGT. The length of the CDR3 is 14 residues. This material consisted of peripheral blood, taken on day 0 of MenACWY control vaccination. The TCR originated in an adult in good health. This chain joins TRBV6-2 or TRBV6-3 and TRBJ1-6, with D perhaps TRBD1 (5 bases). The CDR3 DNA reads TGTGCCAGCAGTTACTCGATGGACACTTCACCCCTCCACTTT. Translating gives CASSYSMDTSPLHF.